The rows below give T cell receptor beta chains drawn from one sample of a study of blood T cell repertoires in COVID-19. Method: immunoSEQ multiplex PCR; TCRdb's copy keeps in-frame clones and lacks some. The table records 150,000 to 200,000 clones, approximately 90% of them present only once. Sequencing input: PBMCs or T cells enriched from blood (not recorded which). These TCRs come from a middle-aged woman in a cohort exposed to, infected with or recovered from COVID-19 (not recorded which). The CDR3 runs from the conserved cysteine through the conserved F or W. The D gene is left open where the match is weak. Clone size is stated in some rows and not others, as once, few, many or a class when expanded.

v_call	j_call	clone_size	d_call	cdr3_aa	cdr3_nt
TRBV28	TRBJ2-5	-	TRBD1	CASIRKGAETQYF	TGTGCCAGCATCCGAAAGGGGGCAGAGACCCAGTACTTC
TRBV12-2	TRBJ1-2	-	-	CASRLVWGLNYGYTF	TGTGCAAGTCGCTTAGTGTGGGGCCTTAACTATGGCTACACCTTC
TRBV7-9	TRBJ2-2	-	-	CASSLQGRLAVNTGELFF	TGTGCCAGCAGCTTACAGGGGCGTCTAGCGGTTAACACCGGGGAGCTGTTTTTT
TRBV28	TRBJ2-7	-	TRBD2	CASSFLGSSGGAYEQYF	TGTGCCAGCAGTTTTTTGGGTTCTAGCGGGGGGGCGTACGAGCAGTACTTC
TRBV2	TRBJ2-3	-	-	CASSDTGGSAGGTDTQYF	TGTGCCAGCAGTGATACCGGGGGCTCCGCGGGGGGCACAGATACGCAGTATTTT
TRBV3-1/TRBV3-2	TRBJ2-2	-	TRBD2	CASSPRLAGGTGELFF	TGTGCCAGCAGCCCCCGACTAGCGGGGGGTACCGGGGAGCTGTTTTTT
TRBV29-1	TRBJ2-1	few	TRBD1	CSVRGQVTYNEQFF	TGCAGCGTTAGGGGACAGGTAACCTACAATGAGCAGTTCTTC
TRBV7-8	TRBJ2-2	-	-	CASSLRAGYRATGELFF	TGTGCCAGCAGCTTACGGGCAGGGTATCGGGCGACCGGGGAGCTGTTTTTT
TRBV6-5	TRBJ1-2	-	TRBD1	CASSYSRRGLGGYTF	TGTGCCAGCAGTTACTCCCGCAGGGGGCTAGGGGGCTACACCTTC
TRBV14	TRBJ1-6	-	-	CASSRGVTYNSPLHF	TGTGCCAGCAGTCGAGGTGTAACCTATAATTCACCCCTCCACTTT
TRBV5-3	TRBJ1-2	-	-	CASSLYGYTF	TGTGCCAGCTCCCTTTATGGCTACACCTTC
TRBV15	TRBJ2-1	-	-	CATSETQGPGDEQFF	TGTGCCACCAGCGAGACACAGGGCCCGGGCGATGAGCAGTTCTTC